Presented here are 27 T cell receptor beta chains from one specimen sequenced in a study of cytotoxic CD8 clonotypes in ibrutinib-treated CLL. Assay used: immunoSEQ multiplex PCR; TCRdb lists only in-frame clones, some missing. Altogether about 50,000 clones are present, 45% to 60% being singletons, with the ten largest covering 25% to 35%. The sequenced sample was PBMCs, obtained after 24 months of ibrutinib treatment. The receptors stem from a human donor with chronic lymphocytic leukemia.

The rearrangement links TRBV28 to TRBJ1-5; D ambiguous. The V end was cut by 6 bases, the J end by 6 bases, with 9 bases between. The CDR3 totals 12 residues. Germline V gives CDR1 MDHEN, CDR2 SYDVKM. The CDR3 DNA reads TGTGCCAGCAGCACACAGTTTCAGCCCCAGCATTTT. This encodes CASSTQFQPQHF. The full variable domain, rest sourced from reference TRBV28 and TRBJ1-5, is DVKVTQSSRYLVKRTGEKVFLECVQDMDHENMFWYRQDPGLGLRLIYFSYDVKMKEKGDIPEGYSVSREKKERFSLILESASTNQTSMYLCASSTQFQPQHFGDGTRLSIL.

The table lists this clone with a few counts. V usage is TRBV7-8 and J usage is TRBJ2-2, with no clear D. The CDR3 runs 12 residues. V lost 1 base to trimming and J lost 7 bases, with 4 bases between them. Germline CDR1 SGHVS, CDR2 FQNEAQ. The DNA of the CDR3 is TGTGCCAGCAGCTTAGAGGTCGGGGAGCTGTTTTTT. Translating it yields CASSLEVGELFF. Filled out from reference TRBV7-8 and TRBJ2-2, the complete variable domain reads GAGVSQSPRYKVAKRGQDVALRCDPISGHVSLFWYQQALGQGPEFLTYFQNEAQLDKSGLPSDRFFAERPEGSVSTLKIQRTQQEDSAVYLCASSLEVGELFFGEGSRLTVL.

This clone has a handful of counts. V usage is TRBV27 and J usage is TRBJ2-5; 9 bases match TRBD1. From germline, CDR1 is MNHEY and CDR2 SMNVEV (reference sequence). The V gene end was trimmed by 6 bases and the J gene end by 2 bases; junction bases not matched to a gene: 7. The CDR3 consists of 15 residues. The CDR3 nucleotides read TGTGCCAGCAGCCTGGACAGGGGAAGTCAAGAGACCCAGTACTTC. It specifies CASSLDRGSQETQYF.

This sequence joins TRBV10-3 and TRBJ2-6; TRBD1 is a possible D gene (6 bases). V lost 6 bases to trimming and J lost 8 bases, with 8 bases between them. This CDR3 comprises 12 residues. Germline CDR1 ENHRY, CDR2 SYGVKD. This chain's CDR3 is CAIRGTSNVLTF. The DNA for the CDR3 is TGTGCCATCAGAGGGACATCCAACGTCCTGACTTTC.

In this sample, this clone turned up many times. The rearrangement links TRBV27 to TRBJ1-3; D may be TRBD1 (5 bases). V was trimmed by 2 bases and J by 4 bases, leaving 9 bases between them. Germline V gene lookup returns CDR1 MNHEY and CDR2 SMNVEV (reference sequence). The CDR3 has 14 amino acids. The CDR3 DNA sequence: TGTGCCAGCAGTTTAAATCCAGGGGGAAACACCATATATTTT. This gives the protein CASSLNPGGNTIYF.

The chain carries TRBV5-1 and TRBJ1-1, with D possibly matching TRBD1 (5 bases). Per germline, CDR1 SGHRS and CDR2 YFSETQ. With 3 bases removed from V and 5 bases from J, the gap between germline ends came to 14 bases. The CDR3 covers 14 residues. Here the CDR3 reads CASSSQAIGTEAFF. The CDR3 DNA is TGCGCCAGCAGCTCACAGGCAATAGGGACTGAAGCTTTCTTT.

The chain is built from TRBV29-1 and TRBJ1-1; 12 nucleotides align to TRBD1. CDR3 length: 15 amino acids. Per the germline V gene, CDR1 is SQVTM and CDR2 is ANQGSEA. Trimming cost V 6 bases and J 4 bases; bases outside gene matches: 9. Here the CDR3 DNA reads TGCAGCGTGGGACAGGGGGCTTTGGGGAGCACTGAAGCTTTCTTT. It codes for CSVGQGALGSTEAFF.

By share, this clone counts as medium-sized (0.01 to 0.1%). J is TRBJ1-2 and V is TRBV5-6; a weak D match, TRBD1 (6 bases). This CDR3 is 13 amino acids long. Germline V gene data show CDR1 as SGHDT and CDR2 as YYEEEE. Trimming removed 4 bases at V and 11 bases at J, with 18 bases between. CDR3 amino acids: CASSLQAGGGYTF. DNA of the CDR3: TGTGCCAGCAGCCTCCAGGCCGGAGGGGGATACACCTTC.

The chain joins TRBV7-9 to TRBJ2-7, with D possibly TRBD1 on 5 matching bases. V was shortened by 6 bases and J by 2 bases, with 20 bases between the two germline ends. Germline V gene lookup returns CDR1 SEHNR and CDR2 FQNEAQ (reference sequence). This CDR3 has 16 amino acids. The CDR3 nucleotides read TGTGCCAGCAGTTTGTACCCACAGGTGCCAACCTACGAGCAGTACTTC. The encoded protein is CASSLYPQVPTYEQYF.

The V gene is TRBV4-2, the J gene TRBJ2-7; a possible D gene is TRBD1 (5 bases). The CDR3 loop spans 13 amino acids. Germline V CDR1 and CDR2: LGHNA, YNFKEQ. V was pared by 1 base and J by 3 bases, with 7 bases between. CDR3 region: CASSQVQGYEQYF. CDR3 DNA: TGTGCCAGCAGCCAAGTCCAGGGCTACGAGCAGTACTTC.

The chain carries TRBV19 and TRBJ2-1; 14 nucleotides line up with TRBD2. CDR1 and CDR2 (germline): LNHDA, SQIVND (reference sequence). This CDR3 has 15 amino acids. The V and J ends lost 10 bases and 7 bases, in that order; junction bases with no gene match: 9. The CDR3 DNA reads as TGTGCCACCCTCCGACTAGCGGGGGGGCCTAATGAGCAGTTCTTC. Translation gives CATLRLAGGPNEQFF.

By share, this clone ranks as medium-sized. The chain recombines TRBV2 with TRBJ1-5; tentative D call: TRBD1 (5 bases). The V end lost 6 bases, the J end lost 5 bases, and 14 bases lay between the germline ends. The CDR3 consists of 14 residues. Germline V gene sequence: CDR1 SNHLY, CDR2 FYNNEI. DNA for the CDR3: TGTGCCAGCAGCCCTGCCTGGGGCGATCAGCCCCAGCATTTT. Its translation is CASSPAWGDQPQHF.

V is TRBV19 and J is TRBJ1-1, with 9 bases fitting TRBD1. J gave up 3 bases and V 5 bases, and 7 bases lay outside the gene matches. The CDR3 totals 15 residues. In germline, CDR1 is LNHDA, CDR2 SQIVND (reference sequence). The CDR3, as DNA: TGTGCCAGTAGTGCTCCACAGGGGGCGTACACTGAAGCTTTCTTT. Protein product: CASSAPQGAYTEAFF.

The chain joins TRBV15 to TRBJ2-2, with 8 positions matching TRBD1. The CDR3 runs 16 residues. V lost 0 bases and J lost 5; bases outside the gene matches: 5. The germline gives CDR1 LNHNV, CDR2 YYDKDF (reference sequence). CDR3 loop: CATSRDSGGMTGELFF. The CDR3 region has the DNA TGTGCCACCAGCAGAGATTCAGGGGGCATGACCGGGGAGCTGTTTTTT. The entire variable domain, with the rest obtained from reference TRBV15 and TRBJ2-2, is as follows: DAMVIQNPRYQVTQFGKPVTLSCSQTLNHNVMYWYQQKSSQAPKLLFHYYDKDFNNEADTPDNFQSRRPNTSFCFLDIRSPGLGDTAMYLCATSRDSGGMTGELFFGEGSRLTVL.

This chain connects TRBV28 to TRBJ2-2; D call uncertain. This CDR3 contains 13 residues. Germline CDR1 reads MDHEN; CDR2 reads SYDVKM. The V and J ends lost 4 bases and 6 bases respectively, with 9 bases between them. The CDR3 is CASSSFRAGELFF. CDR3 DNA sequence: TGTGCCAGCAGTTCTTTTAGAGCCGGGGAGCTGTTTTTT.

The chain joins TRBV28 to TRBJ2-7; the D gene is possibly TRBD2 (10 bases). The V and J ends lost 8 bases and 2 bases respectively, with 31 bases between them. CDR3 length: 19 amino acids. From germline, CDR1 is MDHEN and CDR2 SYDVKM. CDR3 in DNA: TGTGCCAGCCATGGGACAGGGTCCAGCTTAGCGGGGGGACCCTACGAGCAGTACTTC. Translated: CASHGTGSSLAGGPYEQYF. Looking up the rest from reference TRBV28 and TRBJ2-7 gives the full variable domain: DVKVTQSSRYLVKRTGEKVFLECVQDMDHENMFWYRQDPGLGLRLIYFSYDVKMKEKGDIPEGYSVSREKKERFSLILESASTNQTSMYLCASHGTGSSLAGGPYEQYFGPGTRLTVT.

In its sample, this clone was seen a few times. The rearrangement joins TRBV28 to TRBJ2-3; TRBD1 agrees at 7 bases. This CDR3 spans 17 amino acids. V was clipped by 7 bases and J by 4 bases; unmatched bases: 17. Per germline, CDR1 MDHEN and CDR2 SYDVKM. The CDR3 spells CASTLSVGRGWADTQYF. The CDR3 bases are TGTGCCAGCACCCTATCTGTTGGCAGGGGGTGGGCAGATACGCAGTATTTT.

The sample holds one count of this clone. The V and J genes are TRBV5-6 and TRBJ1-5, with 7 bases that match TRBD1. V shed 2 bases, J shed 0 bases, and the junction held 5 bases outside the gene matches. Germline CDR1 is SGHDT and CDR2 is YYEEEE. The CDR3 extends over 16 amino acids. The CDR3 sequence: CASSFYDRDSNQPQHF. Here the CDR3 DNA reads TGTGCCAGCAGCTTCTATGACAGGGATAGCAATCAGCCCCAGCATTTT. The whole variable domain, filled in from reference TRBV5-6 and TRBJ1-5, reads DAGVTQSPTHLIKTRGQQVTLRCSPKSGHDTVSWYQQALGQGPQFIFQYYEEEERQRGNFPDRFSGHQFPNYSSELNVNALLLGDSALYLCASSFYDRDSNQPQHFGDGTRLSIL.

This rearrangement joins TRBV10-3 to TRBJ2-5; no clear D. Germline V lookup: CDR1 ENHRY, CDR2 SYGVKD. With 5 bases removed from V and 2 bases from J, the gap between germline ends came to 6 bases. The CDR3 is 12 amino acids. The CDR3 spells CAISQPQETQYF. The CDR3 region has the DNA TGTGCCATCAGTCAGCCACAAGAGACCCAGTACTTC.

This clone has only a few counts. The CDR3, as DNA: TGTGCCAGCAGTGAAATCGACTTCCCCGGGTATGGCTACACCTTC. Translation: CASSEIDFPGYGYTF. The chain links TRBV6-1 to TRBJ1-2; unclear D gene. The V end was cut by 2 bases, the J end by 5 bases, with 15 bases between. This CDR3 spans 15 amino acids. Germline CDR1 MNHNS, CDR2 SASEGT.

This chain uses TRBV5-1 with TRBJ2-5; tentatively, D is TRBD2 (6 bases). CDR1 SGHRS and CDR2 YFSETQ come from the germline V gene. The CDR3 extends over 15 amino acids. Trimming removed 7 bases from V and 2 bases from J, with 18 bases in between. The CDR3 sequence: CASDLAGRSQETQYF. CDR3 sequence (DNA): TGCGCCAGCGATTTGGCGGGGAGGTCACAAGAGACCCAGTACTTC.

The V call is TRBV7-4, the J call TRBJ2-7, with D perhaps TRBD1 (6 bases). This CDR3 comprises 14 residues. Trimming left V 3 bases short and J 2 bases short, with 11 bases between. Germline assignment: CDR1 SGHVT and CDR2 SQSDAQ. The CDR3 is CASSFPGQPYEQYF. CDR3 sequence (DNA): TGTGCCAGCAGCTTTCCGGGACAACCCTACGAGCAGTACTTC.

The rearrangement uses TRBV13 and TRBJ2-4; TRBD1 aligns across 10 bases. Germline CDR1 reads PRHDT; CDR2 reads FYEKMQ (reference sequence). This CDR3 is built from 15 residues. With V trimmed by 5 bases and J by 8 bases, 9 bases remained unmatched. The chain's CDR3 is CASSDRGRGKDIQYF. CDR3 nucleotides: TGTGCCAGCAGCGACAGGGGGCGCGGTAAAGACATTCAGTACTTC.

This clone has just a few counts. V is TRBV6-4 and J is TRBJ1-2, with 10 positions matching TRBD1. This CDR3 comprises 14 residues. The trim removed 6 bases at V and 4 bases at J, leaving 5 bases unmatched. Germline CDR1 and CDR2: MRHNA and SNTAGT. CDR3 nucleotides: TGTGCCAGCAGCCGGGACAGGGGTTCCTATGGCTACACCTTC. Amino acids: CASSRDRGSYGYTF.

V and J are TRBV2 and TRBJ1-6; D remains ambiguous. Germline V gives CDR1 SNHLY, CDR2 FYNNEI. V was clipped by 6 bases and J by 7 bases, with 16 bases between them. CDR3 length: 15 amino acids. CDR3 in DNA: TGTGCCAGCAGGGAGCTGCCGGGCCAAAATTCACCCCTCCACTTT. It yields the protein CASRELPGQNSPLHF.

This clone has a handful of counts. Germline is not matched at one junction end, which may reflect a read error. The chain joins TRBV14 to TRBJ2-1, with D uncertain. From germline, CDR1 is SGHDN and CDR2 FVKESK. This CDR3 comprises 15 residues. The CDR3 spells CASSQGSRSYDEQFF. The DNA of the CDR3 is TGTGCCAGCAGCCAAGGTTCCCGCTCCTACGATGAGCAGTTCTTC. Full variable domain (remainder filled in from reference TRBV14 and TRBJ2-1): EAGVTQFPSHSVIEKGQTVTLRCDPISGHDNLYWYRRVMGKEIKFLLHFVKESKQDESGMPNNRFLAERTGGTYSTLKVQPAELEDSGVYFCASSQGSRSYDEQFFGPGTRLTVL.

The genes are TRBV29-1 and TRBJ2-7; D is undetermined. Germline V gene sequence: CDR1 SQVTM, CDR2 ANQGSEA. The V gene lost 4 bases and the J gene lost 2 bases, with 15 bases spanning the gap. There are 14 residues in the CDR3. The chain's CDR3 is CSVAVVEITYEQYF. The CDR3 DNA reads TGCAGCGTTGCTGTAGTAGAGATTACCTACGAGCAGTACTTC.